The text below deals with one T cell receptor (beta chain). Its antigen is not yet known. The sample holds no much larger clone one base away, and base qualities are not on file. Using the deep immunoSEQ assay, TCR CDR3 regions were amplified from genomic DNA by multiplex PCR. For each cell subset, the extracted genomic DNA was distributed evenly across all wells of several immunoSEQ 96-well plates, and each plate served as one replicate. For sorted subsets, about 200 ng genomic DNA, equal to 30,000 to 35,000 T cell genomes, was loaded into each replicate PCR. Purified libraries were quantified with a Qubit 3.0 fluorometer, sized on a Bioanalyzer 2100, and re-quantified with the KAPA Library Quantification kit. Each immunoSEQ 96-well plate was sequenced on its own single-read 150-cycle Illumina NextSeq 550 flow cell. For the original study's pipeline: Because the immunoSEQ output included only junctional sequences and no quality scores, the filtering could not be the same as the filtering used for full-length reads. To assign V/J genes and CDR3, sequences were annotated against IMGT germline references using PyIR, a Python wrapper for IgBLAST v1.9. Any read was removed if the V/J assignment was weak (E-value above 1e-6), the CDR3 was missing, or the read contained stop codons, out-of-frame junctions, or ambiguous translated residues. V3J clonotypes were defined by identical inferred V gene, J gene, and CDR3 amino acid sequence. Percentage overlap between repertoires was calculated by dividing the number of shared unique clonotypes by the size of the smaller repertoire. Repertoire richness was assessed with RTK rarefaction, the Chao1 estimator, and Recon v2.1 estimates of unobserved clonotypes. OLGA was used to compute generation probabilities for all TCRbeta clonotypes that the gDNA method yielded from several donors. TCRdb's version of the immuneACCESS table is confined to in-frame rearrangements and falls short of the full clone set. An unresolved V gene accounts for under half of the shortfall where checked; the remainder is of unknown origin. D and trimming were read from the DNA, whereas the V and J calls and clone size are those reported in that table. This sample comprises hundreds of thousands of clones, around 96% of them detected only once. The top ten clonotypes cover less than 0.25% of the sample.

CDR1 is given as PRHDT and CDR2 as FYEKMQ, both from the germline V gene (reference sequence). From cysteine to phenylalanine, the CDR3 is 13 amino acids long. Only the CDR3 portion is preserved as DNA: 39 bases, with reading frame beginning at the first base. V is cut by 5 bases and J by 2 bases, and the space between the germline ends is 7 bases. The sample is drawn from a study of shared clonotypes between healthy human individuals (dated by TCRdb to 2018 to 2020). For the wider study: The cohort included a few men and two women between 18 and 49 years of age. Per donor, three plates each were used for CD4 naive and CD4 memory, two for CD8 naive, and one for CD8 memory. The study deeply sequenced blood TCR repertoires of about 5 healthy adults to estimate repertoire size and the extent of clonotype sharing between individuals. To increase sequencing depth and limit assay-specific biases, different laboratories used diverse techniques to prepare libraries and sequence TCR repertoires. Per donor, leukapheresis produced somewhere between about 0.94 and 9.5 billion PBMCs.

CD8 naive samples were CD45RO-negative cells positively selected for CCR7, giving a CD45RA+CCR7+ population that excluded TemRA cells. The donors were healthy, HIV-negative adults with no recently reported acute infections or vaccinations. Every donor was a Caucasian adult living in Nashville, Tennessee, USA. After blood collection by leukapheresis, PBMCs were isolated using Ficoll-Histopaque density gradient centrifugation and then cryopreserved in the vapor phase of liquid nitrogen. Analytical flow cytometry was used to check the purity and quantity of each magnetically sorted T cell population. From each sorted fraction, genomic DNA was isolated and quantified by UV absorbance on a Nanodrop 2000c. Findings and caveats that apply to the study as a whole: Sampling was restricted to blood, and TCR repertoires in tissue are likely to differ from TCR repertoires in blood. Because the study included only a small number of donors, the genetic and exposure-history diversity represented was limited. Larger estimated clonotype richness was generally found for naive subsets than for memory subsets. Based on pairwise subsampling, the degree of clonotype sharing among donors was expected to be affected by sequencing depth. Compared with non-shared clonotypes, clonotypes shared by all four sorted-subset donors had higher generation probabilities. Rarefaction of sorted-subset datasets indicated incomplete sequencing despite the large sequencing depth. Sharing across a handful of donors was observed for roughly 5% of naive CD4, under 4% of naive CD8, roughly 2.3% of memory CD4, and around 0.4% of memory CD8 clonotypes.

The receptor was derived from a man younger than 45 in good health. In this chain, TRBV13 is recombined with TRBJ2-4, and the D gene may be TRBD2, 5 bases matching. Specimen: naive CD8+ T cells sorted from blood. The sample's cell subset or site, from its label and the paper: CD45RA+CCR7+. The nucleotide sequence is TGTGCCAGCAGCCCGGGGTCCAAAAACATTCAGTACTTC. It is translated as CASSPGSKNIQYF.